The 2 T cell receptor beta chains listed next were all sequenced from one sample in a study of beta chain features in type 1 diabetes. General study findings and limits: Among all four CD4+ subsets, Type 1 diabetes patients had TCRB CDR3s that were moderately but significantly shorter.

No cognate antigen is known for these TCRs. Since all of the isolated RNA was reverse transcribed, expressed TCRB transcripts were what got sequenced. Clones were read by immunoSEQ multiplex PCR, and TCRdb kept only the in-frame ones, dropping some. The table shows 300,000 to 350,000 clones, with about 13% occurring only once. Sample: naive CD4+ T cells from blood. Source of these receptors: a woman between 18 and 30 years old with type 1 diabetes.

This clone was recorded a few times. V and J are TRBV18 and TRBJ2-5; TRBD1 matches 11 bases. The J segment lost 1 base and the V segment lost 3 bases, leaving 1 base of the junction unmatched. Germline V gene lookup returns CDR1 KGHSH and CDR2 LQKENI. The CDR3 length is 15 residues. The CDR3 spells CASSPGTGGQETQYF. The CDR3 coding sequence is TGTGCCAGCTCACCCGGGACAGGGGGCCAAGAGACCCAGTACTTC.

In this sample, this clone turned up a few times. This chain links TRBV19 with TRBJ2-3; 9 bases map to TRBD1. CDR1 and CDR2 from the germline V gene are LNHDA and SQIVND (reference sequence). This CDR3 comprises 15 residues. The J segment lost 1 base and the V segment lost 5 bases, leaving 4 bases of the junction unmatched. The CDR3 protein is CASSPWTGGTDTQYF. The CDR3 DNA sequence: TGTGCCAGTAGTCCCTGGACAGGGGGCACAGATACGCAGTATTTT.